The sequence of this TCR beta chain was determined in a study of T cells in Graves' hyperthyroidism and ophthalmopathy. The CDR3 runs to 13 residues. With 2 bases removed from V and 1 base from J, the gap between germline ends came to 6 bases. This clonotype has a count of ten or more. TCR beta CDR3 regions were amplified from RNA. During a first-round RT-PCR of the TCR CDR3, the HTBI primer set was used. TCRdb reanalysed the multiplex PCR reads using MiXCR and keeps one entry per CDR3 protein. Among roughly 510,000 distinct CDR3 sequences listed, more than 20% were seen once. The authors obtained PBMCs from around 11 ml of fresh peripheral blood.

This sequence originates from a man younger than 35 with Graves' hyperthyroidism. The V and J genes are TRBV12-3 or TRBV12-4 and TRBJ2-7, with D perhaps TRBD1 (6 bases). Sequencing was done on a sample of blood. The CDR3, as DNA: TGTGCCAGCAGTTTAAGGGGGTCCTACGAGCAGTACTTC. Its translation is CASSLRGSYEQYF.